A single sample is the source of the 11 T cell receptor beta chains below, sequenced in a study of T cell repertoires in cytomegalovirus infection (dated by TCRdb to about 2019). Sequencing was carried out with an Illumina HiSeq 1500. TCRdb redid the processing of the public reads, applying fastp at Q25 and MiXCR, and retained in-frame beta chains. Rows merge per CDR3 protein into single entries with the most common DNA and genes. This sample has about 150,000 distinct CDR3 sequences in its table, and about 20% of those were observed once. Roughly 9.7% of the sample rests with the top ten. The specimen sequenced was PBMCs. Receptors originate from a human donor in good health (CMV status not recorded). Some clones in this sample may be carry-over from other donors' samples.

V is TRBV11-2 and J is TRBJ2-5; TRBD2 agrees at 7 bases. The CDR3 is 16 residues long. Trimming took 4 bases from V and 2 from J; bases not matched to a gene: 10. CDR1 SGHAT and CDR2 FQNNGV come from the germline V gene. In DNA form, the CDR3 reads TGTGCCAGCAGCTACCCCCGGGTGGGAGGGCAAGAGACCCAGTACTTC. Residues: CASSYPRVGGQETQYF.

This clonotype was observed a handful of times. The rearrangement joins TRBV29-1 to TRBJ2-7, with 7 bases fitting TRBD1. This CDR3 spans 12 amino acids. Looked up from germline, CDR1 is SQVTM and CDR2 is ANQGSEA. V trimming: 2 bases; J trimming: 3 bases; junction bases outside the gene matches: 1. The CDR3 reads CSVERDSYEQYF. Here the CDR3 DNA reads TGCAGCGTTGAAAGGGACAGCTACGAGCAGTACTTC.

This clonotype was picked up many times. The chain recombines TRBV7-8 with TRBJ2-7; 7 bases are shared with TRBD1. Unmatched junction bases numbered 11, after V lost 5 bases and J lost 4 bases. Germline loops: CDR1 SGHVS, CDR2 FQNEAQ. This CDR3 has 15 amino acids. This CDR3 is CASSVKQGLPYEQYF. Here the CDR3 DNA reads TGTGCCAGCAGCGTAAAACAGGGGCTCCCGTACGAGCAGTACTTC.

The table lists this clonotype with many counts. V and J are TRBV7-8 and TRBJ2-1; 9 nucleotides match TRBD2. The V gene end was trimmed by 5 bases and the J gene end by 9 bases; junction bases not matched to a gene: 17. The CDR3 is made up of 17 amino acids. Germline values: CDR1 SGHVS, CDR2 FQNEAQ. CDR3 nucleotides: TGTGCCAGCAGCCCGTTATTCGGCCGCGGGGGGGCCGGTGAGCAGTTCTTC. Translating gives CASSPLFGRGGAGEQFF.

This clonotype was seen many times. As DNA, the CDR3 is TGCGCCAGCAGCCCAACTAGCGGGAGTACGAACACCGGGGAGCTGTTTTTT. Amino acid sequence: CASSPTSGSTNTGELFF. The rearrangement uses TRBV4-3 and TRBJ2-2; 11 bases map to TRBD2. The V segment lost 4 bases and the J segment 0 bases; nucleotides outside the gene matches: 4. The CDR3 has 17 residues. Per the germline V gene, CDR1 is LGHNA and CDR2 is YSLEER.

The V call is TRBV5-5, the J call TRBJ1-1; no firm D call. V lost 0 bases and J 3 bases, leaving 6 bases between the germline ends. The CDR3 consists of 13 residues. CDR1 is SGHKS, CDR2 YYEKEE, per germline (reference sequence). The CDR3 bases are TGTGCCAGCAGCTTGGTCCGGGACACTGAAGCTTTCTTT. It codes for CASSLVRDTEAFF.

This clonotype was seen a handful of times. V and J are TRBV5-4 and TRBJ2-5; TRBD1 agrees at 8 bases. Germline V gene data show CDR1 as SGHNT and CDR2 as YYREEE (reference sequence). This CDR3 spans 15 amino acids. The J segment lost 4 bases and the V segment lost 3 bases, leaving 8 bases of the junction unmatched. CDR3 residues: CASSSGTGQGETQYF. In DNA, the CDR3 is TGTGCCAGCAGCTCAGGGACAGGCCAAGGAGAGACCCAGTACTTC.

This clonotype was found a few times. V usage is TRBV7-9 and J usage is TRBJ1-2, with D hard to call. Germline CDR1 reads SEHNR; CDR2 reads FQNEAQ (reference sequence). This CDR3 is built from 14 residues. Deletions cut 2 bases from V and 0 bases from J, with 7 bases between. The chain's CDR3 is CASSLRSANYGYTF. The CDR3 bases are TGTGCCAGCAGCTTAAGGTCGGCTAACTATGGCTACACCTTC.

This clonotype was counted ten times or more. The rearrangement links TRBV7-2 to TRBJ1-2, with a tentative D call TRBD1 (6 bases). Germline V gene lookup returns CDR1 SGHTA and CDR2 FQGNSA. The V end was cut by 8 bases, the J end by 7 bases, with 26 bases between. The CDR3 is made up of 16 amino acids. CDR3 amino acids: CASRQASVGGRSGYTF. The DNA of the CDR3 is TGTGCCAGCCGCCAAGCCTCGGTAGGGGGGCGAAGTGGCTACACCTTC.

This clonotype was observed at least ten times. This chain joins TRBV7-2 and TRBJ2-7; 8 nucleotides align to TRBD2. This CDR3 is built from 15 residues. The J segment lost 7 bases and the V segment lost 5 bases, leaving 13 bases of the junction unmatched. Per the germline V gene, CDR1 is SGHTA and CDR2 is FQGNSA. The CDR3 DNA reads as TGTGCCAGCAGCCCTCCTAGCGGGCCAACCAGGGAGCAGTACTTC. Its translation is CASSPPSGPTREQYF.

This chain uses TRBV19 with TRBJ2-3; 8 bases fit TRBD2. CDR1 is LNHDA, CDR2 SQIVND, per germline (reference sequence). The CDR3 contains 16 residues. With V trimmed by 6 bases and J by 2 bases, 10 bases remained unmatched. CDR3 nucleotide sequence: TGTGCCAGTAGGAGGGCTGGGACTAGTACCACAGATACGCAGTATTTT. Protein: CASRRAGTSTTDTQYF.